The sequence of this T cell receptor beta chain was determined in a study of T cells in pancreatic ductal adenocarcinoma. Worth noting for this clone: Its antigen is unknown.

Study-wide results and caveats: Compared with tumor, blood showed more total productive templates and around 8-fold more clonotypes. Comparisons of tumor and blood clonality may show falsely lower tumor diversity.

Sequencing was performed with immunoSEQ multiplex PCR; in TCRdb, only in-frame clones are kept and a portion is missing. Of tens of thousands of clones listed, roughly nine tenths are singletons. Trimming took 8 bases from V and 1 from J, leaving 14 bases between them. Looked up from germline, CDR1 is SEHNR and CDR2 is FQNEAQ (reference sequence). CDR3 length equals 14 residues. Surgery without prior neoadjuvant therapy was the treatment of the selected pancreatic ductal adenocarcinoma patients. Sequenced: PBMCs. This TCR was sampled from a human donor with pancreatic ductal adenocarcinoma. V usage is TRBV7-9 and J usage is TRBJ2-5; maybe TRBD2 (5 bases). The CDR3: CASAGRDLQETQYF. The CDR3 DNA sequence: TGTGCCAGCGCGGGCAGAGATCTCCAAGAGACCCAGTACTTC.